This T cell receptor (beta chain) emerged from a study of control samples from healthy donors and cancer patients (dated by TCRdb to 2018 to 2020). Libraries were constructed by the immunoSEQ multiplex PCR assay. This immuneACCESS table, as held by TCRdb, lists in-frame sequences with V and J called but not all clones. Of the missing ones, under half trace to an unresolved V gene in checked studies; the others have no known cause. Here the sample has some 120,000 clones; under 95% occur a single time. The ten largest make up 1.5% to 2% of the sample. Via the germline V gene, CDR1 is SGHRS and CDR2 YFSETQ. The CDR3 holds 16 amino acids from the cysteine to the phenylalanine. The retained sequence is limited to the CDR3, 48 bases, with the frame set at the first base. At the junction V is shortened by 4 bases and J by 3 bases; bases outside the gene matches: 6. In its sample, this clone was seen once. The target of this receptor is not known. Base quality data are lacking; no much larger clone is found one base away.

The sequenced material came from PBMCs. The origin of this receptor is a man in his forties or fifties with head and neck cancer. The chain is encoded by TRBV5-1 joined to TRBJ2-2; the junction holds 10 bases that match TRBD1. The nucleotide sequence is TGCGCCAGCAGCCCTTCGACAGGGGGCTACACCGGGGAGCTGTTTTTT. Its translation is CASSPSTGGYTGELFF.